A single sample gave rise to the 25 T cell receptor beta chains below, sequenced in a study of shared clonotypes between healthy human individuals (dated by TCRdb to about 2020). Library construction relied on the immunoSEQ multiplex PCR assay. As stored in TCRdb, this immuneACCESS dataset retains in-frame rearrangements with V and J assigned. A fraction of the clones does not appear; measured against another copy, unresolved V genes explain less than half of the discrepancy, and the remainder lacks a known reason. The sample table records about a million clones; 70% to 85% of these occur just once. 0.7% to 0.95% of the sample comes from the top ten. Input material: memory CD4+ T cells from PBMCs. What this sample's cell subset or site label stands for: CD45RA-negative fraction. These TCRs come from a man younger than 35 in good health. Some clones in this sample may be carry-over from other donors' samples.

The V call is TRBV19, the J call TRBJ1-1; D is possibly TRBD1 (6 bases). With 7 bases removed from V and 4 bases from J, the gap between germline ends came to 13 bases. Per the germline V gene, CDR1 is LNHDA and CDR2 is SQIVND (reference sequence). The CDR3 runs 13 residues. The CDR3 DNA follows: TGTGCCAGTATGGTGAGGGGGACCACTGAAGCTTTCTTT. As protein: CASMVRGTTEAFF.

J is TRBJ2-7 and V is TRBV6-5; TRBD1 matches at 9 bases. Looked up from germline, CDR1 is MNHEY and CDR2 is SVGAGI. This CDR3 has 11 residues. V lost 6 bases, J lost 9 bases, and 3 bases stayed unmatched. The CDR3 reads CASRGQGLQYF. Written as DNA, the CDR3 is TGTGCCAGCAGGGGACAGGGTTTGCAGTACTTC.

V gene TRBV6-6 combines with J gene TRBJ1-2, with 10 nucleotides matching TRBD1. There are 14 residues in the CDR3. The germline V gene has CDR1 MNHNY and CDR2 SVGAGI (reference sequence). V shed 6 bases, J shed 4 bases, and the junction held 5 bases outside the gene matches. The CDR3 here is CASRTGGGSYGYTF. The CDR3 bases are TGTGCCAGCAGGACAGGGGGCGGCAGCTATGGCTACACCTTC.

The V call is TRBV29-1, the J call TRBJ1-1; no definite D call. The CDR3 spans 14 residues. The V gene's germline CDR1 is SQVTM and CDR2 ANQGSEA. Trimming took 7 bases from V and 2 from J, leaving 17 bases between them. The CDR3 loop reads CSGGWAYENTEAFF. The DNA for the CDR3 is TGCAGCGGTGGTTGGGCGTACGAAAACACTGAAGCTTTCTTT.

J is TRBJ2-7 and V is TRBV5-1, with unresolved D. From germline, CDR1 is SGHRS and CDR2 YFSETQ. The CDR3 contains 15 residues. Trimming removed 4 bases from V and 1 base from J, with 15 bases in between. The CDR3 region is CASSRAVGGSYEQYF. DNA of the CDR3: TGCGCCAGCAGCCGGGCGGTTGGCGGTTCCTACGAGCAGTACTTC.

This chain joins TRBV30 and TRBJ1-3, with D uncertain. The germline V gene encodes CDR1 GTSNPN and CDR2 SVGIG (reference sequence). The CDR3 is 13 amino acids. V shed 4 bases and J shed 0 bases, with 7 bases lying between them. CDR3 residues: CAWTDRSGNTIYF. The CDR3 bases are TGTGCCTGGACAGACCGCTCTGGAAACACCATATATTTT.

This clone was recorded a few times. This chain connects TRBV7-3 to TRBJ2-1; D may be TRBD1 (7 bases). CDR3 size: 15 residues. V dropped 5 bases and J dropped 3 bases, with 14 bases sitting between them. Germline CDR1 and CDR2: SGHTA and FQGTGA. CDR3 DNA: TGTGCCAGCAGCCCTGGAGGGGGCTACTACAATGAGCAGTTCTTC. This translates into CASSPGGGYYNEQFF. The whole variable domain, filled in from reference TRBV7-3 and TRBJ2-1, reads GAGVSQTPSNKVTEKGKYVELRCDPISGHTALYWYRQSLGQGPEFLIYFQGTGAADDSGLPNDRFFAVRPEGSVSTLKIQRTERGDSAVYLCASSPGGGYYNEQFFGPGTRLTVL.

CDR3 sequence: CAWRTWGRERTEAFF. The CDR3 DNA is TGTGCCTGGAGGACTTGGGGGCGGGAGAGAACTGAAGCTTTCTTT. The chain uses TRBV30 and TRBJ1-1; TRBD1 is a possible D gene (6 bases). The germline V gene encodes CDR1 GTSNPN and CDR2 SVGIG (reference sequence). CDR3 length: 15 residues. Trimming took 3 bases from V and 5 from J, leaving 19 bases between them.

This clone was counted a few times. V gene TRBV15 combines with J gene TRBJ2-5, with 11 positions matching TRBD1. Trimming cost V 3 bases and J 7 bases; bases outside gene matches: 7. Looked up from germline, CDR1 is LNHNV and CDR2 is YYDKDF (reference sequence). This CDR3 has 15 amino acids. CDR3 in amino acids: CATSSHRGTGGTQYF. CDR3 sequence (DNA): TGTGCCACCAGCAGTCATCGGGGGACAGGGGGGACCCAGTACTTC. Full variable domain (missing parts from reference TRBV15 and TRBJ2-5): DAMVIQNPRYQVTQFGKPVTLSCSQTLNHNVMYWYQQKSSQAPKLLFHYYDKDFNNEADTPDNFQSRRPNTSFCFLDIRSPGLGDTAMYLCATSSHRGTGGTQYFGPGTRLLVL.

The rearrangement joins TRBV28 to TRBJ1-3; no clear D. The CDR3 has 15 residues. Looked up from germline, CDR1 is MDHEN and CDR2 is SYDVKM. Trimming shortened V by 2 bases and J by 0 bases, and 8 bases separated the two germline ends. The CDR3 protein is CASSLERPSGNTIYF. The CDR3 DNA is TGTGCCAGCAGTTTAGAGCGGCCCTCTGGAAACACCATATATTTT. Based on the CDR3 plus reference TRBV28 and TRBJ1-3, the full variable domain is DVKVTQSSRYLVKRTGEKVFLECVQDMDHENMFWYRQDPGLGLRLIYFSYDVKMKEKGDIPEGYSVSREKKERFSLILESASTNQTSMYLCASSLERPSGNTIYFGEGSWLTVV.

This clone came up once. This sequence joins TRBV7-9 and TRBJ1-2, with D uncertain. This CDR3 is built from 13 residues. CDR1 SEHNR and CDR2 FQNEAQ come from the germline V gene (reference sequence). The V gene lost 2 bases and the J gene lost 8 bases, with 12 bases spanning the gap. CDR3 amino acids: CASSLTPEGGYTF. The DNA of the CDR3 is TGTGCCAGCAGCTTAACACCCGAGGGCGGCTACACCTTC.

Comments on this clone: Other DNA sequences of this sample code for an identical CDR3. V gene TRBV7-3 combines with J gene TRBJ2-1, with D possibly called TRBD1 or TRBD2 (5 bases each). Germline CDR1 SGHTA, CDR2 FQGTGA. The CDR3 is made up of 14 amino acids. V was shortened by 5 bases and J by 5 bases, with 13 bases between the two germline ends. In DNA, the CDR3 is TGTGCCAGCAGCCCCGGGACGGGCCACAATGAGCAGTTCTTC. Amino acids: CASSPGTGHNEQFF. The full variable domain, in which reference TRBV7-3 and TRBJ2-1 provide the parts outside the CDR3, is GAGVSQTPSNKVTEKGKYVELRCDPISGHTALYWYRQSLGQGPEFLIYFQGTGAADDSGLPNDRFFAVRPEGSVSTLKIQRTERGDSAVYLCASSPGTGHNEQFFGPGTRLTVL.

A remark on this clone: A read error may produce the germline difference seen at one junction end. This chain links TRBV14 with TRBJ2-7, with no clear D. Germline-derived CDR1 and CDR2 are SGHDN and FVKESK. This CDR3 is built from 13 residues. The CDR3 DNA reads TGTGCCAGCAGCCAAGATCGAGGCATGGGCCATAGCTTC. It specifies CASSQDRGMGHSF.

The chain has TRBV28 and TRBJ1-5; D is unclear. CDR3 size: 15 residues. Germline CDR1 and CDR2: MDHEN and SYDVKM. Trimming left V 6 bases short and J 1 base short, with 13 bases between. This CDR3 reads CASSGGANSNQPQHF. The CDR3 DNA sequence: TGTGCCAGCAGCGGAGGAGCGAACAGCAATCAGCCCCAGCATTTT.

For this clone: This could be a read error, since a much larger clone is one nucleotide away. V gene TRBV28 combines with J gene TRBJ1-5; D is unresolved. The germline CDR1 and CDR2 sequences are MDHEN and SYDVKM. The CDR3 is 15 residues long. CDR3 coding DNA: TGTGCCAGCAGTCGACACGGGTCGGTGGGTCAGCCCAAGCATTTT. This sequence encodes CASSRHGSVGQPKHF.

J is TRBJ1-1 and V is TRBV11-3, with D possibly matching TRBD1 (5 bases). This CDR3 spans 15 amino acids. Germline CDR1 and CDR2: SGHNT and YENEEA. Deletions cut 5 bases from V and 3 bases from J, with 16 bases between. This CDR3 is CASSPPGEEYTEAFF. CDR3 bases: TGTGCCAGCAGCCCCCCGGGGGAGGAGTACACTGAAGCTTTCTTT.

This chain links TRBV5-1 with TRBJ1-5; D gene uncertain. Trimming cost V 1 base and J 7 bases, with 15 bases left between them. The CDR3 extends over 15 amino acids. Germline assignment: CDR1 SGHRS and CDR2 YFSETQ. CDR3 residues: CASSLWGLWEQPQHF. Written as DNA, the CDR3 is TGCGCCAGCAGCTTGTGGGGATTATGGGAACAGCCCCAGCATTTT.

CDR3: CASSQEMWLAGGLNIQYF. In DNA, the CDR3 is TGCGCCAGCAGCCAAGAGATGTGGCTAGCGGGAGGATTGAACATTCAGTACTTC. The chain has TRBV4-1 and TRBJ2-4; 11 bases line up with TRBD2. V lost 0 bases to trimming and J lost 7 bases; unmatched junction nucleotides: 11. The CDR3 is 18 amino acids. Germline loops: CDR1 MGHRA, CDR2 YSYEKL.

This clone showed up just a few times. The rearrangement uses TRBV6-1 and TRBJ2-1; 7 bases fit TRBD2. Germline assignment: CDR1 MNHNS and CDR2 SASEGT. The CDR3 loop spans 15 amino acids. V was clipped by 10 bases and J by 8 bases; unmatched bases: 17. The DNA of the CDR3 is TGTGCCACCCTTGGCGGGAGACTAGAAGGGGATGAGCAGTTCTTC. Its protein is CATLGGRLEGDEQFF.

This chain uses TRBV4-3 with TRBJ2-5; the D gene is possibly TRBD2 (6 bases). CDR1 and CDR2 from the germline V gene are LGHNA and YSLEER. The V gene lost 0 bases and the J gene lost 1 base, with 18 bases spanning the gap. This CDR3 comprises 18 residues. The CDR3 spells CASSQEPAAGPPQETQYF. The DNA for the CDR3 is TGCGCCAGCAGCCAAGAACCGGCTGCGGGACCCCCCCAAGAGACCCAGTACTTC.

Of note for this clone: At one boundary the junction diverges from the germline segment, which might be a read error. The chain has TRBV6-1 and TRBJ1-2; possible D gene TRBD1, 6 bases. The germline V gene encodes CDR1 MNHNS and CDR2 SASEGT. CDR3 size: 13 residues. The chain's CDR3 is CAISSDRNYGYTF. CDR3 in DNA: TGTGCCATCAGTTCGGACAGAAACTATGGCTACACCTTC.

The chain uses TRBV28 and TRBJ1-1, with D perhaps matching TRBD1 (6 bases). Trimming pared 11 bases from V and 5 bases from J, leaving 18 bases between. Germline loops: CDR1 MDHEN, CDR2 SYDVKM. The CDR3 loop spans 13 amino acids. This CDR3 reads CAGRQVGGTEAFF. CDR3 sequence (DNA): TGTGCCGGGAGACAGGTTGGTGGGACTGAAGCTTTCTTT. Supplemented by reference TRBV28 and TRBJ1-1, the full variable domain reads DVKVTQSSRYLVKRTGEKVFLECVQDMDHENMFWYRQDPGLGLRLIYFSYDVKMKEKGDIPEGYSVSREKKERFSLILESASTNQTSMYLCAGRQVGGTEAFFGQGTRLTVV.

The chain links TRBV6-6 to TRBJ2-6; D may match TRBD1 or TRBD2 (5 bases each). V lost 5 bases to trimming and J lost 0 bases, with 11 bases between them. This CDR3 has 16 residues. Germline loops: CDR1 MNHNY, CDR2 SVGAGI (reference sequence). CDR3 nucleotide sequence: TGTGCCAGCAGTCCGGGACCAAGCTCTGGGGCCAACGTCCTGACTTTC. This encodes CASSPGPSSGANVLTF.

V usage is TRBV28 and J usage is TRBJ2-6; D uncertain. Germline V gene lookup returns CDR1 MDHEN and CDR2 SYDVKM. The V end was cut by 4 bases, the J end by 0 bases, with 7 bases between. This CDR3 spans 15 amino acids. The CDR3 reads CASSSAGSGANVLTF. Here the CDR3 DNA reads TGTGCCAGCAGTTCCGCCGGCTCTGGGGCCAACGTCCTGACTTTC.

This clone was detected only a few times. This chain links TRBV7-2 with TRBJ2-1; TRBD2 might be the D (6 bases). Germline CDR1 reads SGHTA; CDR2 reads FQGNSA. This CDR3 is built from 14 residues. Trimming removed 5 bases from V and 7 bases from J, with 15 bases in between. Here the CDR3 DNA reads TGTGCCAGCAGCCGACTAGGGTCTGAGAATGAGCAGTTCTTC. Translation gives CASSRLGSENEQFF.